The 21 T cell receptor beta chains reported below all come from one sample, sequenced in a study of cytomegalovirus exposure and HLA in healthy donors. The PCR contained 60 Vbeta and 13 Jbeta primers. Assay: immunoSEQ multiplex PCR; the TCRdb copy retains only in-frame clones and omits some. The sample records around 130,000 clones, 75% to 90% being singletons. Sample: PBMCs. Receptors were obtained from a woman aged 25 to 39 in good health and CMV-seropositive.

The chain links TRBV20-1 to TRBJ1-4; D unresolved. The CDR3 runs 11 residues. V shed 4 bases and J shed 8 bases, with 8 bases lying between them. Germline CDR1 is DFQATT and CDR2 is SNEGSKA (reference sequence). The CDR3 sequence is CSATSREKLFF. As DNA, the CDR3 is TGCAGTGCTACTAGCCGCGAAAAACTGTTTTTT.

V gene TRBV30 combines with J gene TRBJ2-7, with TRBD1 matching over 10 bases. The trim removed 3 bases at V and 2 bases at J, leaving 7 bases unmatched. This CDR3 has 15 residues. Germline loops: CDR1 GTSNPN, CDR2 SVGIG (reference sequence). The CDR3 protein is CAWRNSGTGAYEQYF. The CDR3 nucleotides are TGTGCCTGGAGGAACTCCGGGACAGGGGCCTACGAGCAGTACTTC.

The chain's CDR3 is CASSQADRVGETQYF. DNA of the CDR3: TGTGCCAGCAGCCAGGCGGACAGGGTTGGGGAGACCCAGTACTTC. The rearrangement uses TRBV7-9 and TRBJ2-5; 8 positions match TRBD1. The CDR3 extends over 15 amino acids. The ends lost 5 bases at V and 5 bases at J; junction bases unmatched: 10. In germline, CDR1 is SEHNR, CDR2 FQNEAQ (reference sequence). The full variable domain, completed using reference TRBV7-9 and TRBJ2-5, is DTGVSQNPRHKITKRGQNVTFRCDPISEHNRLYWYRQTLGQGPEFLTYFQNEAQLEKSRLLSDRFSAERPKGSFSTLEIQRTEQGDSAMYLCASSQADRVGETQYFGPGTRLLVL.

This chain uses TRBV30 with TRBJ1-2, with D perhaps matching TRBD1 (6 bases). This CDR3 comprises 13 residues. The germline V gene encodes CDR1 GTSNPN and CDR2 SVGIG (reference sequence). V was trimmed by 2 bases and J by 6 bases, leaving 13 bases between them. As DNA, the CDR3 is TGTGCCTGGAGTTCCTTACAGGGAAATGGCTACACCTTC. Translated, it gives CAWSSLQGNGYTF.

This chain's CDR3 is CACPRGSYSGANVLTF. CDR3 DNA sequence: TGTGCCTGCCCAAGGGGCAGTTACTCTGGGGCCAACGTCCTGACTTTC. V is TRBV30 and J is TRBJ2-6; D might be TRBD1 (5 bases). The CDR3 sequence is 16 residues long. CDR1 and CDR2 (germline): GTSNPN, SVGIG (reference sequence). V lost 6 bases and J 0 bases, leaving 15 bases between the germline ends.

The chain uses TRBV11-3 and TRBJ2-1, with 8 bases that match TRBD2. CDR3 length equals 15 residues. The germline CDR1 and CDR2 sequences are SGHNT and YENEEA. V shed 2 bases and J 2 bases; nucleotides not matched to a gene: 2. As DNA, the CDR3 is TGTGCCAGCAGCTTACGCGGGGGGCCCTACAATGAGCAGTTCTTC. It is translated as CASSLRGGPYNEQFF.

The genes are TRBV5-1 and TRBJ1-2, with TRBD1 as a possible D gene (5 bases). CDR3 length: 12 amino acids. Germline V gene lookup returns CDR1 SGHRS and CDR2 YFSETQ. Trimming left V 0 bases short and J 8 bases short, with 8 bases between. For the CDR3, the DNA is TGCGCCAGCAGCTTGGACACAGGAGGCTACACCTTC. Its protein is CASSLDTGGYTF.

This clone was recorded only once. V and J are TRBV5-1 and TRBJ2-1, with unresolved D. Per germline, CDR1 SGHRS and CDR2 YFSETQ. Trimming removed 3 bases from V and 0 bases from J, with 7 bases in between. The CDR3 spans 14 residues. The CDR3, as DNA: TGCGCCAGCAGCTCCTACGACTCCTACAATGAGCAGTTCTTC. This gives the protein CASSSYDSYNEQFF.

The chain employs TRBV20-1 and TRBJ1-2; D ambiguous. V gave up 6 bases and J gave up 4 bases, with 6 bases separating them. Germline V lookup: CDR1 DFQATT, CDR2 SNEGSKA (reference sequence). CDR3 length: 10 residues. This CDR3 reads CSAPGYGYTF. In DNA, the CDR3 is TGCAGTGCGCCAGGCTATGGCTACACCTTC.

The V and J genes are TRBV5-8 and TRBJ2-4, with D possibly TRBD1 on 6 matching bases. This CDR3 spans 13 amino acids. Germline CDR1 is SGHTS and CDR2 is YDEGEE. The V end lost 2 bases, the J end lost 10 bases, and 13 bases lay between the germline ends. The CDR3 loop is CASSLGGVGIQYF. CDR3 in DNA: TGTGCCAGCAGCTTAGGGGGAGTGGGAATTCAGTACTTC.

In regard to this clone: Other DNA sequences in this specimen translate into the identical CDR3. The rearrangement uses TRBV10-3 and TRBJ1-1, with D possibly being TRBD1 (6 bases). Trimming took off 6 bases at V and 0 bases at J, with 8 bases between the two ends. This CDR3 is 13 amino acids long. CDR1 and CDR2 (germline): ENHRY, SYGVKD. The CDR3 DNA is TGTGCCATCAGGGACAGTCTGAACACTGAAGCTTTCTTT. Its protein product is CAIRDSLNTEAFF.

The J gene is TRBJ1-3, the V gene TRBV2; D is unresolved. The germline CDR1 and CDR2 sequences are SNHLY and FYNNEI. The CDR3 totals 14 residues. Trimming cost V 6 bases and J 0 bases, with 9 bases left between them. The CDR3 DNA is TGTGCCAGCAGCCCGGTGAGCTCTGGAAACACCATATATTTT. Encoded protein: CASSPVSSGNTIYF.

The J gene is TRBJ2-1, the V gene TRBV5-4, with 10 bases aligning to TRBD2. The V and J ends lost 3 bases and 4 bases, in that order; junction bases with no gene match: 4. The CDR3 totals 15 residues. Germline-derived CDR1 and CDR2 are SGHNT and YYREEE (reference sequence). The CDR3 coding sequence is TGTGCCAGCAGCTCGAGCGGGAGGGTATACAATGAGCAGTTCTTC. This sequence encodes CASSSSGRVYNEQFF.

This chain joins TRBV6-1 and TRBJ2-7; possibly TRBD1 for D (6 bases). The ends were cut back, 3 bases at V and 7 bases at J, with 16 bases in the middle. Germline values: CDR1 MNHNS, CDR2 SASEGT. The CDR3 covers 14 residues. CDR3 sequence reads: CASSEGHRLREQYF. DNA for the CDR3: TGTGCCAGCAGTGAGGGACACCGGCTTAGGGAGCAGTACTTC.

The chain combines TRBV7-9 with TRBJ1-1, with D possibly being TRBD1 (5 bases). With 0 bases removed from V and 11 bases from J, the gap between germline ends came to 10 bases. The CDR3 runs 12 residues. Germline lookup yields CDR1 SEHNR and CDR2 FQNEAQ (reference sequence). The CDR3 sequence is CASSLAGRRAFF. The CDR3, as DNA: TGTGCCAGCAGCTTAGCGGGGCGGCGGGCTTTCTTT.

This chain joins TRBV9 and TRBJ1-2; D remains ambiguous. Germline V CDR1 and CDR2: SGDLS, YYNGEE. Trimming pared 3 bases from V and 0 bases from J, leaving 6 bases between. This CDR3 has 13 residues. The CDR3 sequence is CASSAGTNYGYTF. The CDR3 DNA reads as TGTGCCAGCAGCGCCGGGACTAACTATGGCTACACCTTC.

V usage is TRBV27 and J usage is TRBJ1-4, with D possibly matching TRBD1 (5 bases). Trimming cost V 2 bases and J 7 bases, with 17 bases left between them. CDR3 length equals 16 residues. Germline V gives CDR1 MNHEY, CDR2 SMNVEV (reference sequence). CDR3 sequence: CASSLGTGGRGEKLFF. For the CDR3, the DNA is TGTGCCAGCAGTTTAGGAACGGGGGGTCGGGGTGAAAAACTGTTTTTT. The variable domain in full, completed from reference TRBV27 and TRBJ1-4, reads EAQVTQNPRYLITVTGKKLTVTCSQNMNHEYMSWYRQDPGLGLRQIYYSMNVEVTDKGDVPEGYKVSRKEKRNFPLILESPSPNQTSLYFCASSLGTGGRGEKLFFGSGTQLSVL.

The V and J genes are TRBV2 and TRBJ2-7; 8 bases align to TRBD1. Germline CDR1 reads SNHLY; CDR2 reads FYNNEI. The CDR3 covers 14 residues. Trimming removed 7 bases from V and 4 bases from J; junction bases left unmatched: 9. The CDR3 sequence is CASNLGDRGYEQYF. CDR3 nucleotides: TGTGCCAGCAATCTAGGTGACAGGGGTTACGAGCAGTACTTC.

The CDR3 DNA is TGTGCCAGCAGCCACCGGGGGGAGATGGAGACCCAGTACTTC. Translation: CASSHRGEMETQYF. The V call is TRBV7-9, the J call TRBJ2-5, with 7 bases matching TRBD2. V trimming: 5 bases; J trimming: 5 bases; junction bases outside the gene matches: 8. This CDR3 contains 14 residues. The germline CDR1 and CDR2 sequences are SEHNR and FQNEAQ (reference sequence).

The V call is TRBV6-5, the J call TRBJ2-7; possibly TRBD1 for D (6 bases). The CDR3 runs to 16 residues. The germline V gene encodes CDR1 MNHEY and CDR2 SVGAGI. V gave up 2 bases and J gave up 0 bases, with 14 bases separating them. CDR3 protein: CASSYEGRGSSYEQYF. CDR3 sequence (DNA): TGTGCCAGCAGTTACGAGGGCAGGGGAAGCTCCTACGAGCAGTACTTC.

The DNA for the CDR3 is TGTGCCAGCAGCCACACCTACAGGGGCGAGGGCTACACCTTC. It specifies CASSHTYRGEGYTF. V usage is TRBV9 and J usage is TRBJ1-2, with 7 bases lining up with TRBD1. With V trimmed by 4 bases and J by 8 bases, 11 bases remained unmatched. Germline CDR1 and CDR2: SGDLS and YYNGEE. CDR3 size: 14 residues.